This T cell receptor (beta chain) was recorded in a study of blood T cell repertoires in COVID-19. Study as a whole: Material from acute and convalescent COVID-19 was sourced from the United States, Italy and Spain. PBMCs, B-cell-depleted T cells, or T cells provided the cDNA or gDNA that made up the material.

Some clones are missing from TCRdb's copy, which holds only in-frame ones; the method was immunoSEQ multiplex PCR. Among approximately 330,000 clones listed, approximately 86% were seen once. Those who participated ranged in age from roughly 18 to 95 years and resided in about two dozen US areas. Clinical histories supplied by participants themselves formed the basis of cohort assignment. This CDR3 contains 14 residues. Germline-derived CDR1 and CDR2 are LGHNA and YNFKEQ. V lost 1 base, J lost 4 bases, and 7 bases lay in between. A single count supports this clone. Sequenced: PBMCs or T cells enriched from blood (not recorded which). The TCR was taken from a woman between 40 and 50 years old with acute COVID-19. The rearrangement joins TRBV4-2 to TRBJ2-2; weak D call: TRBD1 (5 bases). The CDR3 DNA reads TGTGCCAGCAGCCAAGCTGACAGCACCGGGGAGCTGTTTTTT. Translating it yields CASSQADSTGELFF.